The clone carrying this T cell receptor beta chain has a count of ten or more. Germline assignment: CDR1 MNHEY and CDR2 SMNVEV (reference sequence). The CDR3 loop spans 14 amino acids. J was trimmed by 9 bases and V by 6 bases; bases with no gene match: 9. TCRdb re-analysed the 5' RACE reads in MiXCR, keeping a single row per CDR3 protein. Among 170,000 or so distinct CDR3 sequences listed, approximately 6.2% were seen once. This sample is part of a study of T cells after yellow fever vaccination. The rearrangement joins TRBV27 to TRBJ1-5; the match to TRBD1 covers 9 bases. The receptor comes from a man between 18 and 35 years old who received the YFV17D yellow fever vaccine. The source material was CD4+ T cells sorted from PBMCs, sampled on the day of the first yellow fever vaccination. The chain's CDR3 is CASSKGQGGSPQHF. CDR3 nucleotides: TGTGCCAGCAGCAAGGGACAGGGTGGGTCGCCCCAGCATTTT.